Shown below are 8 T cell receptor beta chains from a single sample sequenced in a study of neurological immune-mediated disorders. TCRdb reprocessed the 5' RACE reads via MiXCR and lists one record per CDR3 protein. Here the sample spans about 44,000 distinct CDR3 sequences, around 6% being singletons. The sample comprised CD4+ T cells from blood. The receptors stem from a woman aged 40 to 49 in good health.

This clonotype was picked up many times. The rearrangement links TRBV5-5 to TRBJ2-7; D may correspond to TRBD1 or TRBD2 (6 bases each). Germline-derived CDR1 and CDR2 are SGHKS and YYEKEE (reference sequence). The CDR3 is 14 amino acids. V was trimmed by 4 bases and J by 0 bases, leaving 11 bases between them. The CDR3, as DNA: TGTGCCAGCAGCCCGGGGGCGGTCTCCTACGAGCAGTACTTC. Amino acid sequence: CASSPGAVSYEQYF.

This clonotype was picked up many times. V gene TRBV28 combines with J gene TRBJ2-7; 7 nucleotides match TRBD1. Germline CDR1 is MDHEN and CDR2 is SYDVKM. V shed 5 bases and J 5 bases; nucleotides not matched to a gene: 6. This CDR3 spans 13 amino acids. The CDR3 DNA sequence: TGTGCCAGCAGTCCCCTAGACAGGGACGAGCAGTACTTC. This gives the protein CASSPLDRDEQYF. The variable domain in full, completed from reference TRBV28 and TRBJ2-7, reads DVKVTQSSRYLVKRTGEKVFLECVQDMDHENMFWYRQDPGLGLRLIYFSYDVKMKEKGDIPEGYSVSREKKERFSLILESASTNQTSMYLCASSPLDRDEQYFGPGTRLTVT.

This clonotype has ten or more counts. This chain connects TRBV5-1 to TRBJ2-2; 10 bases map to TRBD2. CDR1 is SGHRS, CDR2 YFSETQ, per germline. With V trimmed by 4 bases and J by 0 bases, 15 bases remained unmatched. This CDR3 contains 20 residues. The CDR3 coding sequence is TGCGCCAGCAGCGCTGGACTAGCGGCGAAGTTTTCCACGAACACCGGGGAGCTGTTTTTT. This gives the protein CASSAGLAAKFSTNTGELFF.

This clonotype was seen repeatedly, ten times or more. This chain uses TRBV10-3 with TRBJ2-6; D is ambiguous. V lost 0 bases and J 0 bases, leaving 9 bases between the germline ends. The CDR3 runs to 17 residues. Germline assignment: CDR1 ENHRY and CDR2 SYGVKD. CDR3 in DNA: TGTGCCATCAGTGAGTCTACGCCAGGCTCTGGGGCCAACGTCCTGACTTTC. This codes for CAISESTPGSGANVLTF.

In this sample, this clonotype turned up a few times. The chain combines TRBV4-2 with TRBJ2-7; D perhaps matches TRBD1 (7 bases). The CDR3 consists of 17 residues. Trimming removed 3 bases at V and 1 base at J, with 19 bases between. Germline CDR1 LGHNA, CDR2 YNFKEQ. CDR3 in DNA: TGTGCCAGCAGCCATACCCAGGAGGGGACAGAGTCCTACGAGCAGTACTTC. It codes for CASSHTQEGTESYEQYF.

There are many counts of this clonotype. The CDR3 region has the DNA TGTGCCAGCAGTTTAGTAACAGGAGAGACCCAGTACTTC. Protein sequence: CASSLVTGETQYF. The chain carries TRBV28 and TRBJ2-5, with a possible D match to TRBD1 (5 bases). Trimming pared 2 bases from V and 4 bases from J, leaving 8 bases between. This CDR3 spans 13 amino acids. The germline CDR1 and CDR2 sequences are MDHEN and SYDVKM.

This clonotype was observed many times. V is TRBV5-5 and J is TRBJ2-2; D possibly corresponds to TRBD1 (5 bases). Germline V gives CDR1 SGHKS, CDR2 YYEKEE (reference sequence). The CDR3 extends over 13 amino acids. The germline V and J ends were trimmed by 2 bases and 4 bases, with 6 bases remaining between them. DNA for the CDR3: TGTGCCAGCAGCTTTCAGGGCACCGGGGAGCTGTTTTTT. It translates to CASSFQGTGELFF. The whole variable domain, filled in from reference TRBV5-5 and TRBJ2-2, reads DAGVTQSPTHLIKTRGQQVTLRCSPISGHKSVSWYQQVLGQGPQFIFQYYEKEERGRGNFPDRFSARQFPNYSSELNVNALLLGDSALYLCASSFQGTGELFFGEGSRLTVL.

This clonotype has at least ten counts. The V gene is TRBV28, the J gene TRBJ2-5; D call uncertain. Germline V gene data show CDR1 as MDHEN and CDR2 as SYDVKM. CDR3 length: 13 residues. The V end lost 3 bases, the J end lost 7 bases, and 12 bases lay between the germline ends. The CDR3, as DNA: TGTGCCAGCAGTTTCGAAAACTACGGGACCCAGTACTTC. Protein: CASSFENYGTQYF.